Following are 29 T cell receptor beta chains from one sample sequenced in a study of blood T cell repertoires in COVID-19. Method: immunoSEQ multiplex PCR; TCRdb's copy keeps in-frame clones and lacks some. This table has about 200,000 clones, roughly 85% appearing once. The sequencing sample was made of peripheral blood. The receptor set was obtained from a woman aged 70-85 years with COVID-19, enrolled during active disease.

This clone appeared a few times. This sequence joins TRBV6-5 and TRBJ1-1, with D unresolved. The germline V gene has CDR1 MNHEY and CDR2 SVGAGI. This CDR3 spans 13 amino acids. V was clipped by 6 bases and J by 3 bases, with 11 bases between them. This chain's CDR3 is CASSRGKDTEAFF. CDR3 nucleotides: TGTGCCAGCAGCCGGGGAAAGGACACTGAAGCTTTCTTT.

The chain carries TRBV14 and TRBJ2-2; the match to TRBD1 covers 8 bases. V lost 6 bases, J lost 1 base, and 7 bases stayed unmatched. The CDR3 totals 16 residues. The germline gives CDR1 SGHDN, CDR2 FVKESK. This CDR3 reads CASRLSGTGNTGELFF. The CDR3 region has the DNA TGTGCCAGCAGACTTTCCGGGACAGGGAACACCGGGGAGCTGTTTTTT.

This sequence joins TRBV6-5 and TRBJ2-1; 10 positions match TRBD2. With V trimmed by 2 bases and J by 4 bases, 5 bases remained unmatched. This CDR3 region has 16 residues. Germline loops: CDR1 MNHEY, CDR2 SVGAGI. This CDR3 is CASSYGLAGAYNEQFF. Written as DNA, the CDR3 is TGTGCCAGCAGTTACGGGCTAGCGGGGGCTTACAATGAGCAGTTCTTC.

The chain has TRBV7-2 and TRBJ2-7; 9 positions agree with TRBD1. Trimming at V came to 5 bases and at J to 9 bases, leaving 17 bases not matched to a gene. The CDR3 totals 16 residues. CDR1 and CDR2 from the germline V gene are SGHTA and FQGNSA. Here the CDR3 DNA reads TGTGCCAGCAGCCGCGCTTCGGGACAGGGTTCTACGATGCAGTACTTC. It specifies CASSRASGQGSTMQYF. The full variable domain, its missing parts supplied by reference TRBV7-2 and TRBJ2-7, is GAGVSQSPSNKVTEKGKDVELRCDPISGHTALYWYRQSLGQGLEFLIYFQGNSAPDKSGLPSDRFSAERTGGSVSTLTIQRTQQEDSAVYLCASSRASGQGSTMQYFGPGTRLTVT.

The gene calls are TRBV12-3 or TRBV12-4 and TRBJ2-5; 8 bases are a match to TRBD1. The CDR3 has 13 amino acids. J lost 4 bases, V lost 4 bases, and 2 bases had no gene match. CDR3 loop: CASSWTGLETQYF. In nucleotides, the CDR3 is TGTGCCAGCAGTTGGACAGGGCTAGAGACCCAGTACTTC.

In regard to this clone: Within the sample, other DNA sequences also encode this same CDR3. This chain links TRBV5-4 with TRBJ1-5; TRBD1 agrees at 8 bases. The CDR3 length is 14 residues. J lost 2 bases, V lost 4 bases, and 2 bases had no gene match. The germline V gene encodes CDR1 SGHNT and CDR2 YYREEE (reference sequence). CDR3 bases: TGTGCCAGCAGCCTGGACAGGGGCAATCAGCCCCAGCATTTT. Translation: CASSLDRGNQPQHF.

The chain is built from TRBV7-8 and TRBJ1-2, with D uncertain. Germline values: CDR1 SGHVS, CDR2 FQNEAQ. This CDR3 region has 16 residues. V was shortened by 8 bases and J by 4 bases, with 23 bases between the two germline ends. The CDR3 region has the DNA TGTGCCAGCGGGCCCCGTTACTCCGTCTATGGCTATGGCTACACCTTC. Its protein is CASGPRYSVYGYGYTF.

The chain links TRBV11-3 to TRBJ1-2, with D tentatively TRBD1 (5 bases). Per germline, CDR1 SGHNT and CDR2 YENEEA. With 5 bases removed from V and 4 bases from J, the gap between germline ends came to 14 bases. The CDR3 covers 14 residues. The CDR3 protein is CASSGRADAYGYTF. In nucleotides, the CDR3 is TGTGCCAGCAGCGGCAGGGCCGACGCCTATGGCTACACCTTC.

The chain has TRBV6-2 or TRBV6-3 and TRBJ2-3, with a weak D call TRBD2 (6 bases). Germline loops: CDR1 MNHEY, CDR2 SVGEGT. This CDR3 comprises 14 residues. V shed 3 bases and J shed 6 bases, with 13 bases lying between them. CDR3 sequence: CASSYREFEDTQYF. DNA for the CDR3: TGTGCCAGCAGTTATCGGGAGTTTGAGGATACGCAGTATTTT.

This chain uses TRBV14 with TRBJ2-1; no firm D call. The CDR3 covers 11 residues. Deletions cut 1 base from V and 9 bases from J, with 4 bases between. Germline CDR1 and CDR2: SGHDN and FVKESK. The CDR3 bases are TGTGCCAGCAGCCAAGGAGGTGAGCAGTTCTTC. Translation: CASSQGGEQFF. Filled out from reference TRBV14 and TRBJ2-1, the complete variable domain reads EAGVTQFPSHSVIEKGQTVTLRCDPISGHDNLYWYRRVMGKEIKFLLHFVKESKQDESGMPNNRFLAERTGGTYSTLKVQPAELEDSGVYFCASSQGGEQFFGPGTRLTVL.

The chain uses TRBV4-3 and TRBJ1-3, with D possibly matching TRBD1 (5 bases). V was shortened by 0 bases and J by 0 bases, with 15 bases between the two germline ends. The V gene's germline CDR1 is LGHNA and CDR2 YSLEER. This CDR3 comprises 18 residues. CDR3 nucleotides: TGCGCCAGCAGCCAAGAGAGGGGAGGGGTAAGCTCTGGAAACACCATATATTTT. Residues: CASSQERGGVSSGNTIYF.

The rearrangement links TRBV9 to TRBJ1-2, with D uncertain. The germline gives CDR1 SGDLS, CDR2 YYNGEE. The CDR3 totals 14 residues. V lost 6 bases, J lost 7 bases, and 19 bases lay in between. CDR3 in amino acids: CASKEGPLFGGYTF. Here the CDR3 DNA reads TGTGCCAGCAAGGAGGGTCCGCTTTTTGGTGGCTACACCTTC.

The chain combines TRBV9 with TRBJ2-5, with a tentative D call TRBD2 (5 bases). Trimming removed 0 bases at V and 2 bases at J, with 14 bases between. This CDR3 has 16 amino acids. Germline CDR1 SGDLS, CDR2 YYNGEE. The CDR3 reads CASSVVVDSVQETQYF. DNA for the CDR3: TGTGCCAGCAGCGTAGTGGTGGATAGCGTTCAAGAGACCCAGTACTTC. The whole variable domain, remainder taken from reference TRBV9 and TRBJ2-5, is DSGVTQTPKHLITATGQRVTLRCSPRSGDLSVYWYQQSLDQGLQFLIQYYNGEERAKGNILERFSAQQFPDLHSELNLSSLELGDSALYFCASSVVVDSVQETQYFGPGTRLLVL.

The chain employs TRBV4-3 and TRBJ2-6, with D unclear. From germline, CDR1 is LGHNA and CDR2 YSLEER. Trimming stripped 3 bases from V and 0 bases from J, with 9 bases between. The CDR3 contains 16 residues. CDR3 in DNA: TGCGCCAGCAGCCAGAATCAGGACTCTGGGGCCAACGTCCTGACTTTC. Protein: CASSQNQDSGANVLTF.

The chain employs TRBV6-2 or TRBV6-3 and TRBJ1-2; D might be TRBD1 (6 bases). The CDR3 covers 14 residues. Trimming removed 3 bases from V and 8 bases from J, with 16 bases in between. CDR1 and CDR2 from the germline V gene are MNHEY and SVGEGT. CDR3 loop: CASSYVRGRAGYTF. CDR3 in DNA: TGTGCCAGCAGTTATGTCAGGGGCCGGGCCGGCTACACCTTC.

The V gene is TRBV5-1, the J gene TRBJ2-1; no definite D call. In germline, CDR1 is SGHRS, CDR2 YFSETQ. The ends were cut back, 0 bases at V and 2 bases at J, with 9 bases in the middle. This CDR3 is built from 15 residues. CDR3 in amino acids: CASSLESSTYNEQFF. In DNA, the CDR3 is TGCGCCAGCAGCTTGGAATCATCTACCTACAATGAGCAGTTCTTC.

V usage is TRBV7-3 and J usage is TRBJ1-2, with 7 bases identical to TRBD1. V shed 5 bases, J shed 4 bases, and the junction held 7 bases outside the gene matches. From germline, CDR1 is SGHTA and CDR2 FQGTGA. The CDR3 extends over 14 amino acids. The CDR3 sequence: CASSPHAGGYGYTF. The CDR3, as DNA: TGTGCCAGCAGCCCCCATGCAGGGGGCTATGGCTACACCTTC.

The chain joins TRBV5-5 to TRBJ1-2, with 11 bases matching TRBD1. The germline V gene encodes CDR1 SGHKS and CDR2 YYEKEE (reference sequence). The J segment lost 14 bases and the V segment lost 2 bases, leaving 11 bases of the junction unmatched. This CDR3 has 14 amino acids. In DNA, the CDR3 is TGTGCCAGCAGCTTAGGTGGAAAAGGACAGGGGGCGACCTTC. Translation: CASSLGGKGQGATF.

The chain joins TRBV19 to TRBJ1-2, with D maybe TRBD1 (5 bases). Between the trimmed V and J ends, which lost 7 bases and 6 bases, there was a span of 21 bases. From germline, CDR1 is LNHDA and CDR2 SQIVND (reference sequence). The CDR3 is made up of 15 amino acids. The CDR3 DNA is TGTGCCAGTACCGATCAGGGAAAGGATTGGGATGGCTACACCTTC. Its protein product is CASTDQGKDWDGYTF. Full variable domain (remainder filled in from reference TRBV19 and TRBJ1-2): DGGITQSPKYLFRKEGQNVTLSCEQNLNHDAMYWYRQDPGQGLRLIYYSQIVNDFQKGDIAEGYSVSREKKESFPLTVTSAQKNPTAFYLCASTDQGKDWDGYTFGSGTRLTVV.

The gene calls are TRBV3-1 (or the pseudogene TRBV3-2) and TRBJ1-3, with unresolved D. This CDR3 is built from 14 residues. Germline lookup yields CDR1 LGHDT and CDR2 YNNKEL (reference sequence). V was cut by 1 base and J by 3 bases, with 7 bases left in between. The CDR3 here is CASSQVKSGNTIYF. The DNA of the CDR3 is TGTGCCAGCAGCCAAGTAAAGAGTGGAAACACCATATATTTT.

The genes are TRBV27 and TRBJ1-5; D gene ambiguous. Germline CDR1 reads MNHEY; CDR2 reads SMNVEV (reference sequence). Trimming removed 2 bases from V and 9 bases from J, with 8 bases in between. The CDR3 consists of 12 residues. The CDR3 sequence: CASSLTGSPQHF. CDR3 DNA sequence: TGTGCCAGCAGTTTAACGGGTTCGCCCCAGCATTTT.

The chain joins TRBV5-6 to TRBJ1-1, with a possible D match to TRBD1 (5 bases). The CDR3 spans 16 residues. Germline V gives CDR1 SGHDT, CDR2 YYEEEE. Between the trimmed V and J ends, which lost 0 bases and 0 bases, there was a span of 12 bases. This CDR3 is CASSLGQGFLNTEAFF. The CDR3 bases are TGTGCCAGCAGCTTGGGGCAGGGCTTTTTGAACACTGAAGCTTTCTTT.

The chain links TRBV7-9 to TRBJ2-3, with D possibly matching TRBD2 (7 bases). This CDR3 contains 16 residues. Germline lookup yields CDR1 SEHNR and CDR2 FQNEAQ (reference sequence). Trimming cost V 5 bases and J 2 bases, with 17 bases left between them. The CDR3 loop is CASSAIGGDSTDTQYF. Here the CDR3 DNA reads TGTGCCAGCAGCGCTATAGGGGGGGACTCCACAGATACGCAGTATTTT.

This chain links TRBV3-1 (or the pseudogene TRBV3-2) with TRBJ2-1; TRBD2 matches at 9 bases. Looked up from germline, CDR1 is LGHDT and CDR2 is YNNKEL (reference sequence). The CDR3 is 20 amino acids. Trimming at V came to 0 bases and at J to 1 base, leaving 13 bases not matched to a gene. The CDR3 coding sequence is TGTGCCAGCAGCCAAGATCAGCCCCTGCAGCGGGGGGTTTCCTACAATGAGCAGTTCTTC. Translating gives CASSQDQPLQRGVSYNEQFF.

The chain has TRBV19 and TRBJ1-6; TRBD1 agrees at 7 bases. Germline V gene sequence: CDR1 LNHDA, CDR2 SQIVND (reference sequence). CDR3 length equals 17 residues. After removal of 3 bases from V and 2 bases from J, the junction contained 7 bases not matched to a gene. In DNA, the CDR3 is TGTGCCAGTAGTATCACCAGGGGGTACGCCTATAATTCACCCCTCCACTTT. It translates to CASSITRGYAYNSPLHF.

This clone was observed once. The chain has TRBV19 and TRBJ2-1; 8 positions agree with TRBD1. There are 15 residues in the CDR3. Germline V gives CDR1 LNHDA, CDR2 SQIVND (reference sequence). V shed 7 bases and J 7 bases; nucleotides not matched to a gene: 12. DNA for the CDR3: TGTGCCAGTACTAGAGTTGGACAGGGCGGGAATGAGCAGTTCTTC. Translating gives CASTRVGQGGNEQFF. Full variable domain (missing parts from reference TRBV19 and TRBJ2-1): DGGITQSPKYLFRKEGQNVTLSCEQNLNHDAMYWYRQDPGQGLRLIYYSQIVNDFQKGDIAEGYSVSREKKESFPLTVTSAQKNPTAFYLCASTRVGQGGNEQFFGPGTRLTVL.

The chain joins TRBV5-8 to TRBJ1-1; no definite D call. The CDR3 covers 14 residues. From germline, CDR1 is SGHTS and CDR2 YDEGEE. Trimming shortened V by 1 base and J by 5 bases, and 12 bases separated the two germline ends. CDR3 loop: CASSLRGFRTEAFF. Here the CDR3 DNA reads TGTGCCAGCAGCTTGAGAGGCTTTAGGACTGAAGCTTTCTTT.

The V call is TRBV12-3 or TRBV12-4, the J call TRBJ1-6; a possible D gene is TRBD1 (6 bases). V was pared by 3 bases and J by 10 bases, with 10 bases between. This CDR3 is built from 13 residues. Here the CDR3 DNA reads TGTGCCAGCAGTTTCCGGGACATATCACCCCTCCACTTT. Amino acid sequence: CASSFRDISPLHF.

This sequence joins TRBV27 and TRBJ1-1, with D possibly TRBD1 on 5 matching bases. This CDR3 has 12 residues. Germline-derived CDR1 and CDR2 are MNHEY and SMNVEV (reference sequence). The germline V and J ends were trimmed by 10 bases and 0 bases, with 9 bases remaining between them. The CDR3 protein is CATQDMNTEAFF. CDR3 nucleotide sequence: TGTGCCACCCAGGACATGAACACTGAAGCTTTCTTT.